This TCR beta chain was captured by sequencing in a study of cytomegalovirus exposure and HLA in healthy donors. Study results and caveats: Later analysis showed most CMV-associated TCR beta chains appearing HLA-restricted. Many donors carried some public TCRs, although rarity characterized most TCR sequences. Researchers reported in a later analysis that a missense DCLRE1C variant was tied to TCR beta V- and J-gene trimming.

PCR was performed using 60 Vbeta and 13 Jbeta primers. Using immunoSEQ multiplex PCR, the repertoire was profiled, and TCRdb retains in-frame clones only, with some absent. The profile shows some 170,000 clones, around 83% of them singletons. Germline CDR1 is SQVTM and CDR2 is ANQGSEA. Unmatched junction bases numbered 12, after V lost 1 base and J lost 1 base. This CDR3 is built from 18 residues. Comments on this clone: Its antigen remains unknown.

The V and J genes are TRBV29-1 and TRBJ2-7; 11 positions match TRBD1. Sequenced material: PBMCs. The receptor comes from a man aged 45-65 years in good health and CMV-seropositive. CDR3 protein: CSVEGGGDRGIYSYEQYF. The CDR3 DNA reads TGCAGCGTTGAAGGGGGTGGGGACAGGGGGATCTATTCCTACGAGCAGTACTTC.